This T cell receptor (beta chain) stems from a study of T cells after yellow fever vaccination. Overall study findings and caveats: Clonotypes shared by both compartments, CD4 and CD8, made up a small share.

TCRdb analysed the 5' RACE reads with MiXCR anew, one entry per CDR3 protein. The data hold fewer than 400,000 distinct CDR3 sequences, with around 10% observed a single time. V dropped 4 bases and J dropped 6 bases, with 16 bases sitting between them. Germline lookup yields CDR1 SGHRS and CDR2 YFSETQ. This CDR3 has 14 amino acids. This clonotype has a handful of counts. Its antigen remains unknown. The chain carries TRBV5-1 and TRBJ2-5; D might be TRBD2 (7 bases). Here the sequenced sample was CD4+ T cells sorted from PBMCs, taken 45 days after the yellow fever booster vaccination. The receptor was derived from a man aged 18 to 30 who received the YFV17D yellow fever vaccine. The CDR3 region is CASSPEGGGKTQYF. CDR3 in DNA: TGCGCCAGCAGCCCGGAAGGGGGGGGGAAGACCCAGTACTTC.